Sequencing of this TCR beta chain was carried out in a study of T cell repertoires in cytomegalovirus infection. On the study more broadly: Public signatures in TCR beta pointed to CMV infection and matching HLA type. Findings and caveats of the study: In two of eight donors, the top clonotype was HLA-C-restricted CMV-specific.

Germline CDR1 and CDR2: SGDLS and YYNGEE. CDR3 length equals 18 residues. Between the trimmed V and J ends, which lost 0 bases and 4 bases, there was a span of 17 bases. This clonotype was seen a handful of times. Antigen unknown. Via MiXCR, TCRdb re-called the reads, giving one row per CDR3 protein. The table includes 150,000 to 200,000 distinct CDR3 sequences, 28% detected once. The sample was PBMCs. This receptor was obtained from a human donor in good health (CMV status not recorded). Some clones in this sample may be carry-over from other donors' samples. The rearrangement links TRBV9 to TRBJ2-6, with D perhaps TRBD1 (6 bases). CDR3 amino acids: CASSVGAGRRGGANVLTF. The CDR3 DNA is TGTGCCAGCAGCGTAGGGGCAGGGCGAAGGGGGGGGGCCAACGTCCTGACTTTC.